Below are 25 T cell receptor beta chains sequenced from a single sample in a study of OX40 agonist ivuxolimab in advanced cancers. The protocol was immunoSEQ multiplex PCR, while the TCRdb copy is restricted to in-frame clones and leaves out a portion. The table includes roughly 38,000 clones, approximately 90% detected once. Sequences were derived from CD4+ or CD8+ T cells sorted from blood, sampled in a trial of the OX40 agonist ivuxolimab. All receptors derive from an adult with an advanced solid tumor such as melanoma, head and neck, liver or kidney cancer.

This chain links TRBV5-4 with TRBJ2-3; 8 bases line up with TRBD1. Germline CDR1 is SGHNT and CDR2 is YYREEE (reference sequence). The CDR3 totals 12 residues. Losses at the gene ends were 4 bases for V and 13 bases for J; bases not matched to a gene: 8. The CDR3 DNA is TGTGCCAGCAGCCCTGCGACAGGGGAGGAGTATTTT. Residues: CASSPATGEEYF.

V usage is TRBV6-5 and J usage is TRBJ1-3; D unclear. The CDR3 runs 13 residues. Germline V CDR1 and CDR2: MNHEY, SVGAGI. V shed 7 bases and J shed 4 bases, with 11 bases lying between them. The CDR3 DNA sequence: TGTGCCAGCAAGAGAAGGGCGGGAAACACCATATATTTT. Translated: CASKRRAGNTIYF.

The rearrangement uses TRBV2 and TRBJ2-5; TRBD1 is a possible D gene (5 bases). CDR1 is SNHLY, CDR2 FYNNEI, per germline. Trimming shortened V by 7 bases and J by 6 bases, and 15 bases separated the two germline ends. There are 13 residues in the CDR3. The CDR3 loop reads CASIGGAEKTQYF. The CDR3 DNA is TGTGCCAGCATCGGTGGGGCTGAAAAGACCCAGTACTTC.

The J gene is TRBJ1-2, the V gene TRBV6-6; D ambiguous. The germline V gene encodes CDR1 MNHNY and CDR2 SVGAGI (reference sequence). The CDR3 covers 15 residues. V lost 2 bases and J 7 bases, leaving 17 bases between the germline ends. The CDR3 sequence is CASSYKERAGRGYTF. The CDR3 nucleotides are TGTGCCAGCAGTTACAAAGAGAGGGCAGGCCGTGGCTACACCTTC.

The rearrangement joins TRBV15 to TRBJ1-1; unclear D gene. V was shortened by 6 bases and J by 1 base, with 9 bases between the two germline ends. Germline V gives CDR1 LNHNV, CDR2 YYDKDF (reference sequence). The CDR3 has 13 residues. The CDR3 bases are TGTGCCACCAGTTGGCAGCCGAACACTGAAGCTTTCTTT. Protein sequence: CATSWQPNTEAFF.

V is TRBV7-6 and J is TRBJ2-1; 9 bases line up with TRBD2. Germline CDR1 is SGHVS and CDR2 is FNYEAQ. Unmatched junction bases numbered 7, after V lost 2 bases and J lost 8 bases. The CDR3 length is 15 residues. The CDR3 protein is CASSLWGSGSDEQFF. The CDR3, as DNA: TGTGCCAGCAGCTTATGGGGTAGCGGGAGTGATGAGCAGTTCTTC.

CDR3 sequence reads: CASSPRQGDNSPLHF. The CDR3 DNA reads as TGTGCCAGCAGCCCCAGACAGGGAGATAATTCACCCCTCCACTTT. V is TRBV5-4 and J is TRBJ1-6; the match to TRBD1 covers 7 bases. CDR1 and CDR2 from the germline V gene are SGHNT and YYREEE (reference sequence). The V and J ends lost 4 bases and 5 bases, in that order; junction bases with no gene match: 6. The CDR3 covers 15 residues.

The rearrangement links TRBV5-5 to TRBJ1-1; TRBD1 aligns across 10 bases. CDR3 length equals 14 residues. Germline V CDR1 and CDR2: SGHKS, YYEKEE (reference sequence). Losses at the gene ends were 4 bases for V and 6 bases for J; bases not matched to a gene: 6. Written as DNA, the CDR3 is TGTGCCAGCAGCCGCCGGGACAGGGGCGCTGAAGCTTTCTTT. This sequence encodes CASSRRDRGAEAFF.

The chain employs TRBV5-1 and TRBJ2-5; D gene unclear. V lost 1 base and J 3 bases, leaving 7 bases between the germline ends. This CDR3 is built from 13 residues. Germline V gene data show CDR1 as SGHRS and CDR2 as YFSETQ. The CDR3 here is CASSLLTEETQYF. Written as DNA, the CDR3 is TGCGCCAGCAGCTTGCTGACCGAAGAGACCCAGTACTTC.

CDR3 nucleotides: TGTGCCAGCAGCCAAGACGAGGGTGCCGGGGTTTGGGAGACCCAGTACTTC. Translating gives CASSQDEGAGVWETQYF. This chain links TRBV14 with TRBJ2-5; D is perhaps TRBD2 (5 bases). Germline V CDR1 and CDR2: SGHDN, FVKESK. The V end was cut by 0 bases, the J end by 5 bases, with 19 bases between. The CDR3 has 17 amino acids.

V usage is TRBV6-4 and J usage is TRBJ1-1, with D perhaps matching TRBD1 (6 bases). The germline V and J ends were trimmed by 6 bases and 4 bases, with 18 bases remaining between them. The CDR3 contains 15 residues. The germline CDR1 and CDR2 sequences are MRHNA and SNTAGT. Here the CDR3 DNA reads TGTGCCAGCAGCCTTGACAGGCTGAGGGGCACTGAAGCTTTCTTT. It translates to CASSLDRLRGTEAFF.

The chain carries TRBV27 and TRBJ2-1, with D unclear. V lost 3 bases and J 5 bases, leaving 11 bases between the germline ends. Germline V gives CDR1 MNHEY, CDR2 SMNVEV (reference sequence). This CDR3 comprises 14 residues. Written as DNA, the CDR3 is TGTGCCAGCAGTTTTACCCAGGCCGACAATGAGCAGTTCTTC. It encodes CASSFTQADNEQFF.

CDR3 loop: CASSRWGTREKLFF. In DNA, the CDR3 is TGTGCCAGCAGTCGATGGGGGACGCGGGAAAAACTGTTTTTT. The chain combines TRBV2 with TRBJ1-4, with D possibly being TRBD1 (5 bases). The CDR3 is 14 amino acids. V shed 5 bases and J shed 8 bases, with 15 bases lying between them. The germline V gene encodes CDR1 SNHLY and CDR2 FYNNEI.

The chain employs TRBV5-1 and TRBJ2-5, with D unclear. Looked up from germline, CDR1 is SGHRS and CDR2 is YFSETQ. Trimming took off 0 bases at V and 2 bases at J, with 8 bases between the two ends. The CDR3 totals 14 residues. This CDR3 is CASSLGPQQETQYF. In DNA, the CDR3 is TGCGCCAGCAGCTTGGGTCCCCAGCAAGAGACCCAGTACTTC.

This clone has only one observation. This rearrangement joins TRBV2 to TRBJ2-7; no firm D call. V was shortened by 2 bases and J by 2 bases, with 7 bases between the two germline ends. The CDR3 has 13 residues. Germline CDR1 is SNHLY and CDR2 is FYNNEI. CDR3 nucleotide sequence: TGTGCCAGCAGTGAAAAGGGAACCTACGAGCAGTACTTC. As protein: CASSEKGTYEQYF. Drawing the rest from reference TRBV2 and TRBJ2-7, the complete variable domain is EPEVTQTPSHQVTQMGQEVILRCVPISNHLYFYWYRQILGQKVEFLVSFYNNEISEKSEIFDDQFSVERPDGSNFTLKIRSTKLEDSAMYFCASSEKGTYEQYFGPGTRLTVT.

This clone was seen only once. CDR3 in amino acids: CASSDRAPDTQYF. The DNA of the CDR3 is TGTGCCAGCTCAGACCGGGCCCCAGATACGCAGTATTTT. The V call is TRBV18, the J call TRBJ2-3; no definite D call. CDR3 size: 13 residues. CDR1 KGHSH and CDR2 LQKENI come from the germline V gene. Trimming stripped 5 bases from V and 4 bases from J, with 10 bases between. Full variable domain (rest looked up from reference TRBV18 and TRBJ2-3): NAGVMQNPRHLVRRRGQEARLRCSPMKGHSHVYWYRQLPEEGLKFMVYLQKENIIDESGMPKERFSAEFPKEGPSILRIQQVVRGDSAAYFCASSDRAPDTQYFGPGTRLTVL.

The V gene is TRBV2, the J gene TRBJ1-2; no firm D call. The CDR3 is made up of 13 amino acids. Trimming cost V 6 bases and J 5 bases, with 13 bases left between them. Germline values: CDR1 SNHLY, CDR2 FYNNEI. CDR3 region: CASSSGARYGYTF. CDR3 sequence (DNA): TGTGCCAGCAGCTCGGGAGCGAGGTATGGCTACACCTTC. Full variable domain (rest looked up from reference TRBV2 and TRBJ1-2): EPEVTQTPSHQVTQMGQEVILRCVPISNHLYFYWYRQILGQKVEFLVSFYNNEISEKSEIFDDQFSVERPDGSNFTLKIRSTKLEDSAMYFCASSSGARYGYTFGSGTRLTVV.

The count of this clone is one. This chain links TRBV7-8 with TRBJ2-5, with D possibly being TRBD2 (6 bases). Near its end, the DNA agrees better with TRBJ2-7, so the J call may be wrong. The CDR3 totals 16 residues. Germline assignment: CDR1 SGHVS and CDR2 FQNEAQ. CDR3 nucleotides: TGTGCCAGCAGCTTAGGGCTTTCGGGGGTTCTCTACGAGCAGTACTTC. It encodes CASSLGLSGVLYEQYF.

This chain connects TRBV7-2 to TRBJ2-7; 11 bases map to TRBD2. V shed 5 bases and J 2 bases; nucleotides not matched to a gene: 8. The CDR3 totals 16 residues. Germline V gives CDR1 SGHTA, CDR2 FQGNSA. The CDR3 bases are TGTGCCAGCAGCACCCAAATAGCGGGGGGGCCCTACGAGCAGTACTTC. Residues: CASSTQIAGGPYEQYF.

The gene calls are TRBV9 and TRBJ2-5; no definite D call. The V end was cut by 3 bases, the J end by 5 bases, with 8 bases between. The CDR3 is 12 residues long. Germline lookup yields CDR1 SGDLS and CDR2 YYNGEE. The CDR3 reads CASSGARETQYF. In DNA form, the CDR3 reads TGTGCCAGCAGCGGGGCCCGGGAGACCCAGTACTTC.

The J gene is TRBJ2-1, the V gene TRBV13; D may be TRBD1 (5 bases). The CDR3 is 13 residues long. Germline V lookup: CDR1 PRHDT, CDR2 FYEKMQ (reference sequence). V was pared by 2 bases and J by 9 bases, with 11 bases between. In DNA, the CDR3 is TGTGCCAGCAGCTTACGGCAGGGTGGTGAGCAGTTCTTC. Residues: CASSLRQGGEQFF.

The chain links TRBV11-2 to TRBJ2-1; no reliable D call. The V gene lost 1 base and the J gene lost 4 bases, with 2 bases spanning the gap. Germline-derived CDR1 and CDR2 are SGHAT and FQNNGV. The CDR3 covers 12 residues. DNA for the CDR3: TGTGCCAGCAGCTTAGGATACAATGAGCAGTTCTTC. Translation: CASSLGYNEQFF.

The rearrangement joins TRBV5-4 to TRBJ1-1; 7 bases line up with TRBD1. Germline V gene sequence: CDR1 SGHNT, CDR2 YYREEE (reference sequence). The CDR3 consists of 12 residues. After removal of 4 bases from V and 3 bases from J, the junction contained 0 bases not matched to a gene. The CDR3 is CASSTGDTEAFF. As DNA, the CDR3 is TGTGCCAGCAGCACAGGGGACACTGAAGCTTTCTTT.

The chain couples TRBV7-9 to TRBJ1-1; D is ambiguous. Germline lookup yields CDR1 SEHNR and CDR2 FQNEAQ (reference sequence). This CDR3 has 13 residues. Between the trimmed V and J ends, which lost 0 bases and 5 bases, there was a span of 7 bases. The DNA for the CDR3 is TGTGCCAGCAGCTTAGCCCCGGGGACTGAAGCTTTCTTT. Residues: CASSLAPGTEAFF.

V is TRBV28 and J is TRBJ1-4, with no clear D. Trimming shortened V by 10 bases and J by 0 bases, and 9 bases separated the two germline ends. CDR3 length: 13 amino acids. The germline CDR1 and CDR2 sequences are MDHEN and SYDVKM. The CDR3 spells CATTGTTNEKLFF. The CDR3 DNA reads TGTGCCACCACTGGGACAACTAATGAAAAACTGTTTTTT.